These 21 T cell receptor beta chains share one sample of origin, sequenced in a study of CD8+ T cells in alopecia areata. Treatment described: oral pan-JAK inhibitor, 5-10 mg twice daily. It was cDNA, reverse transcribed from extracted RNA, that served as the sequencing template. TCRdb keeps only in-frame clones here, not all; method: immunoSEQ multiplex PCR. The profile covers around 97,000 clones, with over 75% appearing a single time and 11% taken by the ten largest. Specimen: CD8+ T cells sorted from blood, collected at approximately week 30, from a patient treated with tofacitinib. The receptor source for this set is a human donor with alopecia areata.

J is TRBJ2-7 and V is TRBV7-9; D is ambiguous. This CDR3 contains 12 residues. Trimming took off 4 bases at V and 6 bases at J, with 10 bases between the two ends. The germline V gene has CDR1 SEHNR and CDR2 FQNEAQ (reference sequence). The CDR3 here is CASSSPNGEQYF. DNA for the CDR3: TGTGCCAGCAGCTCCCCAAACGGCGAGCAGTACTTC.

The chain employs TRBV9 and TRBJ2-5, with 10 nucleotides matching TRBD2. Matching the DNA end better, TRBJ2-7 makes the J call doubtful. CDR1 is SGDLS, CDR2 YYNGEE, per germline. The CDR3 consists of 15 residues. CDR3 residues: CASSVGLARNYEQYF. The CDR3 nucleotides are TGTGCCAGCAGCGTGGGACTAGCGCGTAACTACGAGCAGTACTTC.

The chain employs TRBV2 and TRBJ2-7; TRBD1 matches at 11 bases. The CDR3 consists of 15 residues. CDR1 is SNHLY, CDR2 FYNNEI, per germline. Trimming removed 7 bases from V and 6 bases from J; junction bases left unmatched: 11. Here the CDR3 DNA reads TGTGCCAGCACCGTCCCGGGACAGGGGGTCGGCGAGCAGTACTTC. It is translated as CASTVPGQGVGEQYF.

The chain employs TRBV27 and TRBJ2-1; D remains unclear. Germline V lookup: CDR1 MNHEY, CDR2 SMNVEV (reference sequence). The CDR3 has 14 amino acids. Trimming stripped 5 bases from V and 3 bases from J, with 11 bases between. The CDR3 spells CASSLEAFYNEQFF. CDR3 coding DNA: TGTGCCAGCAGTCTCGAAGCTTTCTACAATGAGCAGTTCTTC.

The chain has TRBV6-5 and TRBJ2-7, with D perhaps TRBD2 (5 bases). This CDR3 spans 13 amino acids. The V end was cut by 6 bases, the J end by 0 bases, with 9 bases between. CDR1 is MNHEY, CDR2 SVGAGI, per germline. CDR3 amino acids: CASSLAGSYEQYF. CDR3 nucleotides: TGTGCCAGCAGCCTTGCGGGCTCCTACGAGCAGTACTTC.

The chain uses TRBV6-6 and TRBJ2-7, with 8 nucleotides matching TRBD1. J lost 6 bases, V lost 6 bases, and 10 bases had no gene match. This CDR3 spans 14 amino acids. CDR1 MNHNY and CDR2 SVGAGI come from the germline V gene (reference sequence). The CDR3 DNA is TGTGCCAGCAGCCTGACTCAGGGGGCCTCCGAGCAGTACTTC. It translates to CASSLTQGASEQYF.

The CDR3 sequence is CSVEPTGTSYEQYF. Here the CDR3 DNA reads TGCAGCGTTGAGCCGACAGGGACATCCTACGAGCAGTACTTC. This chain joins TRBV29-1 and TRBJ2-5, with 7 positions matching TRBD1. The J call is doubtful: the DNA matches TRBJ2-7 better. CDR1 is SQVTM, CDR2 ANQGSEA, per germline. CDR3 size: 14 residues.

This chain connects TRBV14 to TRBJ1-3; D gene uncertain. V gave up 0 bases and J gave up 10 bases, with 7 bases separating them. CDR1 is SGHDN, CDR2 FVKESK, per germline. The CDR3 runs to 12 residues. DNA for the CDR3: TGTGCCAGCAGCCAAGAGGGTCTTACCATATATTTT. Translation: CASSQEGLTIYF.

This rearrangement joins TRBV7-2 to TRBJ2-1; 9 bases map to TRBD2. Per germline, CDR1 SGHTA and CDR2 FQGNSA. The CDR3 length is 17 residues. The V and J ends lost 2 bases and 4 bases, in that order; junction bases with no gene match: 9. The chain's CDR3 is CASSLFGRLAEYNEQFF. CDR3 DNA sequence: TGTGCCAGCAGCTTATTTGGAAGACTAGCGGAATACAATGAGCAGTTCTTC.

This clone appeared a single time. The chain employs TRBV4-1 and TRBJ2-3; D ambiguous. Per the germline V gene, CDR1 is MGHRA and CDR2 is YSYEKL. The CDR3 length is 13 residues. V was trimmed by 0 bases and J by 2 bases, leaving 3 bases between them. The CDR3 spells CASSQDSTDTQYF. The CDR3 DNA reads as TGCGCCAGCAGCCAAGACTCCACAGATACGCAGTATTTT.

The rearrangement joins TRBV6-6 to TRBJ1-5; D remains unclear. The CDR3 covers 13 residues. Trimming shortened V by 6 bases and J by 9 bases, and 15 bases separated the two germline ends. Germline values: CDR1 MNHNY, CDR2 SVGAGI (reference sequence). CDR3 nucleotide sequence: TGTGCCAGCAGGGGAGGGCCCGCCCGGCCCCAGCATTTT. Amino acid sequence: CASRGGPARPQHF.

This clone was picked up a small number of times. V usage is TRBV6-5 and J usage is TRBJ1-2; D remains unclear. The CDR3 spans 14 residues. Trimming took 3 bases from V and 3 from J, leaving 11 bases between them. The V gene's germline CDR1 is MNHEY and CDR2 SVGAGI. Here the CDR3 reads CASSYGPGYYGYTF. The DNA for the CDR3 is TGTGCCAGCAGTTATGGTCCGGGGTACTATGGCTACACCTTC.

The chain employs TRBV9 and TRBJ1-1, with 9 positions matching TRBD1. V shed 3 bases, J shed 1 base, and the junction held 4 bases outside the gene matches. The CDR3 consists of 15 residues. Germline CDR1 SGDLS, CDR2 YYNGEE. CDR3 loop: CASSGLGQGNTEAFF. The CDR3 coding sequence is TGTGCCAGCAGCGGATTGGGACAGGGGAACACTGAAGCTTTCTTT.

The J gene is TRBJ1-5, the V gene TRBV7-9; a possible D gene is TRBD1 (5 bases). The CDR3 covers 17 residues. The germline V gene has CDR1 SEHNR and CDR2 FQNEAQ (reference sequence). Trimming removed 0 bases from V and 1 base from J, with 13 bases in between. The CDR3 here is CASSLAGGERSNQPQHF. The CDR3 DNA follows: TGTGCCAGCAGCTTAGCTGGGGGAGAGAGAAGCAATCAGCCCCAGCATTTT.

V gene TRBV6-1 combines with J gene TRBJ2-5; 9 nucleotides match TRBD1. V lost 0 bases to trimming and J lost 1 base; unmatched junction nucleotides: 3. Germline loops: CDR1 MNHNS, CDR2 SASEGT. CDR3 length: 16 amino acids. This CDR3 is CASSEARDRVQETQYF. The CDR3 DNA reads TGTGCCAGCAGTGAAGCCCGGGACAGGGTCCAAGAGACCCAGTACTTC.

In its sample, this clone is medium-sized. The CDR3: CASSSVAGGPEQYF. DNA of the CDR3: TGTGCCAGCAGTTCCGTAGCGGGGGGGCCCGAGCAGTACTTC. V gene TRBV27 combines with J gene TRBJ2-7, with 11 bases matching TRBD2. The CDR3 has 14 residues. The germline V gene has CDR1 MNHEY and CDR2 SMNVEV (reference sequence). V lost 4 bases, J lost 6 bases, and 5 bases stayed unmatched.

The chain is built from TRBV11-1 and TRBJ2-3; D is possibly TRBD1 or TRBD2 (5 bases each). The CDR3 spans 16 residues. Germline CDR1 reads SGHAT; CDR2 reads FQDESV (reference sequence). V shed 7 bases and J shed 2 bases, with 19 bases lying between them. The chain's CDR3 is CASTPRGRPFTDTQYF. CDR3 nucleotide sequence: TGTGCCAGCACCCCACGGGGACGCCCTTTCACAGATACGCAGTATTTT.

The V call is TRBV4-1, the J call TRBJ2-5; 7 positions agree with TRBD1. The end of the DNA fits TRBJ2-7 better, so the J call may be wrong. This CDR3 comprises 13 residues. Germline V CDR1 and CDR2: MGHRA, YSYEKL. The CDR3 loop is CASSLDRVGEQYF. CDR3 bases: TGCGCCAGCAGCCTCGACAGGGTAGGCGAGCAGTACTTC.

CDR3 sequence: CASSLPTPGNTEAFF. The CDR3 DNA reads TGTGCCAGTAGTCTGCCGACCCCGGGGAACACTGAAGCTTTCTTT. The chain recombines TRBV19 with TRBJ1-1; no reliable D call. CDR3 length: 15 amino acids. V dropped 5 bases and J dropped 1 base, with 14 bases sitting between them. The germline V gene encodes CDR1 LNHDA and CDR2 SQIVND (reference sequence).

The chain carries TRBV29-1 and TRBJ2-2, with a possible D match to TRBD1 (6 bases). The CDR3 loop spans 14 amino acids. V was cut by 0 bases and J by 4 bases, with 9 bases left in between. The V gene's germline CDR1 is SQVTM and CDR2 ANQGSEA. The CDR3 nucleotides are TGCAGCGTTGAAGAAGGCAGGGGCACCGGGGAGCTGTTTTTT. This translates into CSVEEGRGTGELFF.

Comment on this clone: One junction end does not reproduce the germline sequence, and a read error may be involved. The J gene is TRBJ2-1, the V gene TRBV4-2; D is unclear. Germline CDR1 LGHNA, CDR2 YNFKEQ. This CDR3 region has 13 residues. Here the CDR3 reads CASSQEGNNEQLF. CDR3 in DNA: TGTGCCAGCAGCCAAGAGGGGAACAATGAGCAGCTCTTC.